The sequence of this TCR beta chain was determined in a study of shared clonotypes between healthy human individuals. Study-wide context: Donors had three CD4 naive, three CD4 memory, two CD8 naive and one CD8 memory plate apiece.

As defined, naive CD8 cells were CD45RO-negative and positively selected for CCR7, with terminally differentiated effector memory CD45RA+ cells excluded. Recent acute infections and vaccinations were absent in the healthy HIV-negative adult donors. The authors loaded about 200 ng DNA, approximately 30,000 T cell genomes, into sorted-subset replicate PCRs. Original processing notes: ImmunoSEQ sequences covered only the junction and lacked quality scores; filtering therefore differed. TCRdb's table, derived via immunoSEQ multiplex PCR, lists solely in-frame clones and lacks some. The V and J calls and clone size come from that table; D and trimming were worked out from the DNA. The data contain roughly 2.1 million clones, more than 85% of them singletons. The CDR3 is made up of 15 amino acids. The V end lost 3 bases, the J end lost 0 bases, and 12 bases lay between the germline ends. Germline V CDR1 and CDR2: SEHNR, FQNEAQ (reference sequence).

The V call is TRBV7-9, the J call TRBJ2-7; tentative D call: TRBD2 (6 bases). Material for sequencing was naive CD8+ T cells from PBMCs. This clonotype was obtained from a man between 18 and 35 years old in good health. Some clones in this sample may be carry-over from other donors' samples. For the CDR3, the DNA is TGTGCCAGCAGCTTCGGGGGAGAGTCCTCCTACGAGCAGTACTTC. This sequence encodes CASSFGGESSYEQYF.